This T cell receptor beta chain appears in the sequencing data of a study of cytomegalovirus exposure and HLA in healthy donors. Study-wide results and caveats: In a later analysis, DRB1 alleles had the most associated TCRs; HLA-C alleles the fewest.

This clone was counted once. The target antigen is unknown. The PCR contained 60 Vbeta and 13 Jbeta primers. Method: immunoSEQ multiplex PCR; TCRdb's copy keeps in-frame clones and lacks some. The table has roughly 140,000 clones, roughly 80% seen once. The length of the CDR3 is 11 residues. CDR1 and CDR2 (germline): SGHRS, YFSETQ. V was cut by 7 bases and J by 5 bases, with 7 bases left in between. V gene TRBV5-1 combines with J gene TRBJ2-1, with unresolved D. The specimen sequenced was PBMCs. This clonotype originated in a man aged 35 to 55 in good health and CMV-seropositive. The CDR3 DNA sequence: TGCGCCAGCGCGGATAACAATGAGCAGTTCTTC. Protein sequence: CASADNNEQFF.